This TCR beta chain originates from a study of early T cells in non-severe SARS-CoV-2 infection. Study results and limitations: Database matching using VDJdb favored anti-spike CD8 responses, with private and CD4 specificities left missing.

In the library, individual cDNA molecules carried attached unique molecular identifiers. TCRdb processed the 5' RACE reads anew with MiXCR; each CDR3 protein has one entry. The sample contains around 30,000 distinct CDR3 sequences, roughly 5% of which appear only once. The sample holds a few counts of this clonotype. The antigen is unknown. The CDR3 totals 14 residues. The V and J ends lost 5 bases and 7 bases, in that order; junction bases with no gene match: 8. The germline V gene encodes CDR1 MNHEY and CDR2 SMNVEV (reference sequence). Material for sequencing was whole blood. V usage is TRBV27 and J usage is TRBJ1-2; 9 bases line up with TRBD1. The sequence derives from an adult who was a healthcare worker with PCR-confirmed SARS-CoV-2 infection or an uninfected control (not recorded which). CDR3 sequence (DNA): TGTGCCAGCAGTCCCCACAGGGGGCGGAGTGGCTACACCTTC. It is translated as CASSPHRGRSGYTF.